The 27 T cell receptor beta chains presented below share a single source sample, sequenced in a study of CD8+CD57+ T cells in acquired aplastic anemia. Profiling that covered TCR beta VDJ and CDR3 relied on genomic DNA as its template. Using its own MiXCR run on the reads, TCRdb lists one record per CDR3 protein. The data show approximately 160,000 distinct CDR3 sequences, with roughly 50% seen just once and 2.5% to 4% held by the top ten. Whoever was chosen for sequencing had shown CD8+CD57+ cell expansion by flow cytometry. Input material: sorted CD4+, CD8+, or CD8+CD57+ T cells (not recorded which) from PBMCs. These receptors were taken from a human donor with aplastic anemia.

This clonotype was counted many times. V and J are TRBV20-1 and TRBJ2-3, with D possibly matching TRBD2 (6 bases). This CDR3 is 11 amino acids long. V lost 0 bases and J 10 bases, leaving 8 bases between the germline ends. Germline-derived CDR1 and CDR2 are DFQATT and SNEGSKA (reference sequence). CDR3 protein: CSARDGGAQYF. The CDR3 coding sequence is TGCAGTGCTAGAGATGGAGGGGCGCAGTATTTT.

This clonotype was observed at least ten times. The CDR3 spells CASSLTGTEAFF. The CDR3 nucleotides read TGTGCCAGCTCATTAACGGGAACTGAAGCTTTCTTT. J is TRBJ1-1 and V is TRBV7-3, with D uncertain. This CDR3 region has 12 residues. Trimming removed 8 bases at V and 5 bases at J, with 12 bases between. Germline V lookup: CDR1 SGHTA, CDR2 FQGTGA.

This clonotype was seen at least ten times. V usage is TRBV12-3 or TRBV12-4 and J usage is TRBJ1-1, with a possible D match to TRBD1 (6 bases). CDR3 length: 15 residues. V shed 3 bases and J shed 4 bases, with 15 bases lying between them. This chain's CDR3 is CASSFGRGHSTEAFF. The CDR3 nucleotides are TGTGCCAGCAGTTTCGGGCGGGGGCATAGCACTGAAGCTTTCTTT.

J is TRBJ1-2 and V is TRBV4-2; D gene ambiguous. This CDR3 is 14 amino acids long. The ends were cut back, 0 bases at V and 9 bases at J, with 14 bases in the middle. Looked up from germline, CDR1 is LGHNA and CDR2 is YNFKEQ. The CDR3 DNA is TGTGCCAGCAGCCAAGATCGCCCCGTAGATTGCTACACCTTC. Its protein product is CASSQDRPVDCYTF.

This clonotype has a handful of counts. This CDR3 is CASSEGDQPQYF. CDR3 nucleotides: TGCGCCAGCAGTGAAGGGGATCAGCCCCAGTACTTC. This rearrangement joins TRBV10-2 to TRBJ2-5; D is possibly TRBD1 (5 bases). Germline V gives CDR1 WSHSY, CDR2 SAAADI. This CDR3 is 12 amino acids long. V gave up 3 bases and J gave up 9 bases, with 11 bases separating them.

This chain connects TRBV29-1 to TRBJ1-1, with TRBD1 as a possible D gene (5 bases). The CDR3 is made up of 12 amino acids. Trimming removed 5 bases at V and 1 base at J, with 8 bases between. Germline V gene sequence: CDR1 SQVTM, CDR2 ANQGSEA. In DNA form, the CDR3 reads TGCAGCGTTAGGGACGGGAACACTGAAGCTTTCTTT. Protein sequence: CSVRDGNTEAFF.

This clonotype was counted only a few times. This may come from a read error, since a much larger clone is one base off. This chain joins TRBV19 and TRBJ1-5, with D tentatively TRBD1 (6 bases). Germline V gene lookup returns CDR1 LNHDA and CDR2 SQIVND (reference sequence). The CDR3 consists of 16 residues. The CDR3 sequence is CVSRMGTGKSSQPQHF. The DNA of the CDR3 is TGTGTCAGTCGTATGGGTACAGGGAAATCGAGTCAGCCCCAGCATTTT.

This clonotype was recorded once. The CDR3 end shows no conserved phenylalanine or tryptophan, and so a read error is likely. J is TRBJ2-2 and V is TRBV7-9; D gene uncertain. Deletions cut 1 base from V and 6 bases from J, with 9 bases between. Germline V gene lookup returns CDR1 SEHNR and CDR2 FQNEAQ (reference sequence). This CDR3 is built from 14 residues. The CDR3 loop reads CASSLGVWSGELFS. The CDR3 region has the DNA TGTGCCAGCAGCTTAGGAGTGTGGTCCGGGGAGCTGTTTTCT.

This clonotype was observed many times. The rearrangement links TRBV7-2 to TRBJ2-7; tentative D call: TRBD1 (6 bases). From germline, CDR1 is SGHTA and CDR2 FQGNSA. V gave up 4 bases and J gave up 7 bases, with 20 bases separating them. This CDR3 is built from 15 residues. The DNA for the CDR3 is TGTGCCAGCAGCTCGGACAGTCACGCCACGGGGGAGCAGTACGTC. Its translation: CASSSDSHATGEQYV.

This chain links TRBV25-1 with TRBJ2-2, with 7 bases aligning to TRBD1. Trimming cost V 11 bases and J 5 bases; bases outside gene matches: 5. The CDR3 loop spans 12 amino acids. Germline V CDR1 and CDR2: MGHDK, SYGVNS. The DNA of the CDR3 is TGTGCCCTCGACAGGGAAACCGGGGAGCTGTTTTTT. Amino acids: CALDRETGELFF.

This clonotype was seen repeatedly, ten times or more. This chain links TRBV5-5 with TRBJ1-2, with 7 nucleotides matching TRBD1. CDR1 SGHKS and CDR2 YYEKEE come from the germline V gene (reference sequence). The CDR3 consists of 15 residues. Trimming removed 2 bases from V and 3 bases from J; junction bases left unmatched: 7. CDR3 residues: CASSFPTGDHYGYTF. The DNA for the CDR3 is TGTGCCAGCAGCTTTCCAACAGGGGATCACTATGGCTACACCTTC.

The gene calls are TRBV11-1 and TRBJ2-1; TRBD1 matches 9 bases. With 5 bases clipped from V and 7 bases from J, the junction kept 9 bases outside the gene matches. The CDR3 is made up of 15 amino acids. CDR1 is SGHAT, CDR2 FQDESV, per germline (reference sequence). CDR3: CASSASGTGLNEQFF. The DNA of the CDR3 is TGTGCCAGCAGCGCATCCGGGACAGGGCTGAATGAGCAGTTCTTC. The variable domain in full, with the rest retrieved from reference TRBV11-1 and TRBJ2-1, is EAEVAQSPRYKITEKSQAVAFWCDPISGHATLYWYRQILGQGPELLVQFQDESVVDDSQLPKDRFSAERLKGVDSTLKIQPAELGDSAMYLCASSASGTGLNEQFFGPGTRLTVL.

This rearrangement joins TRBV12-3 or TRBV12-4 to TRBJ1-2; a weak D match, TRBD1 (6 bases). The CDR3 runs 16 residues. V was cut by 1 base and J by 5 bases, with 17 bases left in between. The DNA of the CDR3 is TGTGCCAGCAGTTTAGATCTCGGGGGGACAAAATATGGCTACACCTTC. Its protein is CASSLDLGGTKYGYTF.

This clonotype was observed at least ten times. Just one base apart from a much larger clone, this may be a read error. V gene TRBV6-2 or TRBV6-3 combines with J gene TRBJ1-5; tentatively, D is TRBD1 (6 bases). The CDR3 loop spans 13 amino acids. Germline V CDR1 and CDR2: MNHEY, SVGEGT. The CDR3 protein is CASSLDSSQPQHF. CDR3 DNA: TGTGCCAGCAGCTTGGACAGCAGTCAGCCCCAGCATTTT.

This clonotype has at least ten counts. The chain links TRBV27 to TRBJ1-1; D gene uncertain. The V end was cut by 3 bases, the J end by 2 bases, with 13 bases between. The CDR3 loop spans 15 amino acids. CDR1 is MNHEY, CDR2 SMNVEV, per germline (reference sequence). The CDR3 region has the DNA TGTGCCAGCAGTTTGAACTTTTTCCTAAACACTGAAGCTTTCTTT. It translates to CASSLNFFLNTEAFF.

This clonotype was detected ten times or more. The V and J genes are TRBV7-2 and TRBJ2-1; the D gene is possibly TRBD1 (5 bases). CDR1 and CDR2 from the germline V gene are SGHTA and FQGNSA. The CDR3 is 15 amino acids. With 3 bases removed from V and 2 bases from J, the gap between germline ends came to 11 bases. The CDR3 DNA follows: TGTGCCAGCAGCTTTGGGGCAGGACCCTACAATGAGCAGTTCTTC. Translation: CASSFGAGPYNEQFF.

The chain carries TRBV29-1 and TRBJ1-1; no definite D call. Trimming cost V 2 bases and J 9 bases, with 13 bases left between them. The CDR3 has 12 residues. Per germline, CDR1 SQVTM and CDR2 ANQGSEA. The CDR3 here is CSVESGLAQAFF. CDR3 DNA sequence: TGCAGCGTTGAAAGCGGACTAGCCCAAGCTTTCTTT.

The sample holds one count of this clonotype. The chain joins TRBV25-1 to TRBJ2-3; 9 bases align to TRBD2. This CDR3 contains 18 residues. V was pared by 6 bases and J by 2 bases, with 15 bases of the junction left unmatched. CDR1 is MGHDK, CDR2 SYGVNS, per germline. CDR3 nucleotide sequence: TGTGCCAGCAGCTGGGGGACTAGCACCAATGACAACACAGATACGCAGTATTTT. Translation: CASSWGTSTNDNTDTQYF.

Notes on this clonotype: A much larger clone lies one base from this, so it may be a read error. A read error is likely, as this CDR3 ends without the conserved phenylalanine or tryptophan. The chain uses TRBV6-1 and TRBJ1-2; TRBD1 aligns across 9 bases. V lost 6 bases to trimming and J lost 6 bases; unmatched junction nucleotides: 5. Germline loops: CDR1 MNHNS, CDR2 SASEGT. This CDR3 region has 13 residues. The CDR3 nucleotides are TGTGCCAGCAGGTCCGGGACAGGGAATGGCTACACCTCC. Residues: CASRSGTGNGYTS.

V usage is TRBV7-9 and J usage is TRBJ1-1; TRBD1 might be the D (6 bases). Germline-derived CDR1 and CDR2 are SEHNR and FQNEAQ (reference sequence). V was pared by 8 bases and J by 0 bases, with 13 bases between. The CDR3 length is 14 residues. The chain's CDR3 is CASRDTTVNTEAFF. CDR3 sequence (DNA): TGTGCCAGCCGGGACACCACAGTGAACACTGAAGCTTTCTTT.

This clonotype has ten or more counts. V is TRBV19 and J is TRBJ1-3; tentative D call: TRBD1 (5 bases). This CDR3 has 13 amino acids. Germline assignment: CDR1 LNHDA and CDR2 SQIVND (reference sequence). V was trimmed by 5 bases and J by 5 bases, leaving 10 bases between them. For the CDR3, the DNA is TGTGCCAGTAGTGAGGGGCGGAGAAACACCATATATTTT. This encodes CASSEGRRNTIYF.

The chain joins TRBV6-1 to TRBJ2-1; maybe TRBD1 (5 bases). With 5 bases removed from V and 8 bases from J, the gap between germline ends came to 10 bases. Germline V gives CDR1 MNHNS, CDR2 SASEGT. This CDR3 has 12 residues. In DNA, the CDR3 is TGTGCCAGCAGTACTTTAGGGGATGAGCAGTTCTTC. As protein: CASSTLGDEQFF.

The CDR3 reads CASSHRRTSNQPQHF. DNA for the CDR3: TGTGCCAGCAGCCACCGGCGGACTAGCAATCAGCCCCAGCATTTT. The chain links TRBV6-2 or TRBV6-3 to TRBJ1-5; D gene unclear. This CDR3 has 15 amino acids. The ends were cut back, 6 bases at V and 0 bases at J, with 12 bases in the middle. Germline V gene data show CDR1 as MNHEY and CDR2 as SVGEGT.

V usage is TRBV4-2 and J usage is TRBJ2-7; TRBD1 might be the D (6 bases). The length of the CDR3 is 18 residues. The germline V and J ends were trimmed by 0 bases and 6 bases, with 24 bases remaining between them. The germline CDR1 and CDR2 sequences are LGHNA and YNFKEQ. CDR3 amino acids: CASSQDYYRAQRGGEQYF. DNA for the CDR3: TGTGCCAGCAGCCAAGATTATTACAGGGCTCAGCGAGGGGGCGAGCAGTACTTC.

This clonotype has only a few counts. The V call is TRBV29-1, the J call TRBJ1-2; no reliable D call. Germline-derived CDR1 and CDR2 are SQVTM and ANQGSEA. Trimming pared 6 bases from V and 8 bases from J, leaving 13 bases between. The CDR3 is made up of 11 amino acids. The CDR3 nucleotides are TGCAGCGTCGACGAGTTAGTCGGCTACACCTTC. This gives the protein CSVDELVGYTF.

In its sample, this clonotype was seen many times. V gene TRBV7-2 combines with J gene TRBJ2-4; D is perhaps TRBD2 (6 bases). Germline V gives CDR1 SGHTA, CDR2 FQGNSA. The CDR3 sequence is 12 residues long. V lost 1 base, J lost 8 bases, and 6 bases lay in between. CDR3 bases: TGTGCCAGCAGCTTAGGCGGGGACATTCAGTACTTC. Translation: CASSLGGDIQYF. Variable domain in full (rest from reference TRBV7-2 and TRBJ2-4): GAGVSQSPSNKVTEKGKDVELRCDPISGHTALYWYRQSLGQGLEFLIYFQGNSAPDKSGLPSDRFSAERTGGSVSTLTIQRTQQEDSAVYLCASSLGGDIQYFGAGTRLSVL.

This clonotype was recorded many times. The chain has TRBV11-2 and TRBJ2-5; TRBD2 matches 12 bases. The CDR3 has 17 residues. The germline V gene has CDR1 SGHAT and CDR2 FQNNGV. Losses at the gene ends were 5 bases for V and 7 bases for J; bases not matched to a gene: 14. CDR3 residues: CASSPTSGGTRGGTQYF. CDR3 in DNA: TGTGCCAGCAGCCCGACTAGCGGGGGTACCCGGGGTGGGACCCAGTACTTC.